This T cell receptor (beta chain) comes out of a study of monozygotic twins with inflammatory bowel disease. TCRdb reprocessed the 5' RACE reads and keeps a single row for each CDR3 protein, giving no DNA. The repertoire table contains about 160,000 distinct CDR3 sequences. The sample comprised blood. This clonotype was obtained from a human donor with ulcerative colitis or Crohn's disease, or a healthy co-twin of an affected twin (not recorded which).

CDR3 protein: CASSPGTGAAGYTF. The V call is TRBV7-9, the J call TRBJ1-2; lacking DNA, the TRBD1 call made by TCRdb goes unchecked. This CDR3 region has 14 residues. CDR1 SEHNR and CDR2 FQNEAQ come from the germline V gene (reference sequence).